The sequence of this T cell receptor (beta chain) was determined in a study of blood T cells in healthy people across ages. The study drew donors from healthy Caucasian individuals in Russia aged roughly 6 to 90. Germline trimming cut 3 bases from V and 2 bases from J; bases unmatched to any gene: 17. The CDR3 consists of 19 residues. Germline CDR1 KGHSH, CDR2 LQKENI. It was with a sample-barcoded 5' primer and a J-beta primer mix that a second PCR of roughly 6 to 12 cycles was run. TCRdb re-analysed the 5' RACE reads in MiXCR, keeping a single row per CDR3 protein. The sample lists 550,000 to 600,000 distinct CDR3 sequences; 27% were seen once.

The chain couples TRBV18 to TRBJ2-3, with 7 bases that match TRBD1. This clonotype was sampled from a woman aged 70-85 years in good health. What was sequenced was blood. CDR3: CASSPTPQGLRRNTDTQYF. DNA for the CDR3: TGTGCCAGCTCACCGACTCCACAGGGGCTCCGCCGGAACACAGATACGCAGTATTTT.